This entry lists 9 T cell receptor beta chains sequenced from one sample in a study of blood T cell repertoires in COVID-19. Clones were sequenced by immunoSEQ multiplex PCR, and TCRdb holds only the in-frame ones, with some missing. The table has around 250,000 clones, approximately 84% seen once. Material for sequencing was peripheral blood. The receptors originated from a woman of 80 years or more with acute or convalescent COVID-19.

The rearrangement joins TRBV7-2 to TRBJ2-5; 7 nucleotides align to TRBD2. Germline lookup yields CDR1 SGHTA and CDR2 FQGNSA. Germline trimming cut 1 base from V and 0 bases from J; bases unmatched to any gene: 2. The length of the CDR3 is 15 residues. As DNA, the CDR3 is TGTGCCAGCAGCTTAGTGCGGGGGAACCAAGAGACCCAGTACTTC. Translation gives CASSLVRGNQETQYF.

This sequence joins TRBV11-2 and TRBJ1-1, with D perhaps TRBD1 (6 bases). The V gene's germline CDR1 is SGHAT and CDR2 FQNNGV. The germline V and J ends were trimmed by 2 bases and 1 base, with 11 bases remaining between them. CDR3 length: 15 amino acids. The CDR3 is CASSLTGYQNTEAFF. CDR3 nucleotide sequence: TGTGCCAGCAGCTTAACAGGGTATCAGAACACTGAAGCTTTCTTT.

The V call is TRBV5-1, the J call TRBJ2-1; 7 bases are shared with TRBD2. The length of the CDR3 is 17 residues. CDR1 is SGHRS, CDR2 YFSETQ, per germline. Trimming removed 0 bases from V and 0 bases from J; junction bases left unmatched: 6. The CDR3 here is CASSLEILANSYNEQFF. The CDR3 DNA follows: TGCGCCAGCAGCTTGGAAATACTAGCGAACTCCTACAATGAGCAGTTCTTC.

V gene TRBV6-5 combines with J gene TRBJ2-1, with TRBD2 matching over 13 bases. V dropped 7 bases and J dropped 4; count of bases not matched to a gene: 4. The CDR3 has 15 residues. The germline V gene encodes CDR1 MNHEY and CDR2 SVGAGI. The DNA for the CDR3 is TGTGCCAGCATGACTAGCGGGGGGTCGTACAATGAGCAGTTCTTC. Its translation is CASMTSGGSYNEQFF.

The V call is TRBV5-4, the J call TRBJ1-1; the match to TRBD1 covers 7 bases. The CDR3 covers 14 residues. Per germline, CDR1 SGHNT and CDR2 YYREEE (reference sequence). V lost 4 bases to trimming and J lost 5 bases; unmatched junction nucleotides: 8. Written as DNA, the CDR3 is TGTGCCAGCAGCCTCCGGGACAGAGGAACTGAAGCTTTCTTT. Amino acid sequence: CASSLRDRGTEAFF.

This rearrangement joins TRBV21-1 to TRBJ1-1; TRBD1 reflects the table's D call only, with no check against the DNA. TRBV21-1 is marked as a pseudogene. The CDR3 extends over 18 amino acids. The CDR3, as DNA: TGTGCCAGCAGCAAAGGGGCCGGGACAGGGAGGATGAACACTGAAGCTTTCTTT. Amino acid sequence: CASSKGAGTGRMNTEAFF.

CDR3 loop: CASLRWAGESNEQFF. The CDR3 bases are TGCGCCAGCCTTCGGTGGGCGGGAGAAAGCAATGAGCAGTTCTTC. V and J are TRBV5-1 and TRBJ2-1; the match to TRBD2 covers 7 bases. The CDR3 is 15 residues long. Looked up from germline, CDR1 is SGHRS and CDR2 is YFSETQ. J was trimmed by 6 bases and V by 7 bases; bases with no gene match: 13.

This chain joins TRBV5-1 and TRBJ1-3; D perhaps matches TRBD1 (6 bases). V was trimmed by 4 bases and J by 0 bases, leaving 8 bases between them. Per the germline V gene, CDR1 is SGHRS and CDR2 is YFSETQ. The CDR3 has 14 amino acids. CDR3 bases: TGCGCCAGCAGCCCGGACAGCTCTGGAAACACCATATATTTT. This gives the protein CASSPDSSGNTIYF.

The chain employs TRBV6-5 and TRBJ2-3, with D perhaps matching TRBD1 (5 bases). V was shortened by 3 bases and J by 7 bases, with 20 bases between the two germline ends. The CDR3 is 16 amino acids. Per the germline V gene, CDR1 is MNHEY and CDR2 is SVGAGI. This chain's CDR3 is CASSYRGQGVLYTQYF. In DNA, the CDR3 is TGTGCCAGCAGTTATAGGGGTCAGGGTGTTCTTTATACGCAGTATTTT.